These 21 T cell receptor beta chains originate from one sample sequenced in a study of T cell responses to AZD1222 COVID-19 vaccine. The table came from immunoSEQ multiplex PCR; TCRdb's copy has only in-frame clones and leaves some out. The profile shows approximately 150,000 clones, just over 90% of them singletons. Sequenced here: peripheral blood, sampled on day 0 of AZD1222 vaccination. The receptors were gathered from an adult in good health.

The chain carries TRBV19 and TRBJ1-2; the D gene is possibly TRBD1 (5 bases). In germline, CDR1 is LNHDA, CDR2 SQIVND (reference sequence). The CDR3 has 15 residues. Trimming stripped 5 bases from V and 1 base from J, with 14 bases between. The CDR3 loop reads CASSAPGRGNYGYTF. The CDR3 DNA sequence: TGTGCCAGTAGTGCCCCGGGACGGGGTAACTATGGCTACACCTTC.

This clone is labeled medium-sized. The genes are TRBV3-1 (or the pseudogene TRBV3-2) and TRBJ1-3, with D unclear. The V end lost 1 base, the J end lost 2 bases, and 12 bases lay between the germline ends. This CDR3 is built from 16 residues. In germline, CDR1 is LGHDT, CDR2 YNNKEL (reference sequence). The CDR3 spells CASSQAAAEAGNTIYF. For the CDR3, the DNA is TGTGCCAGCAGCCAAGCGGCAGCAGAGGCTGGAAACACCATATATTTT.

V usage is TRBV30 and J usage is TRBJ1-6, with TRBD1 matching 12 bases. Per the germline V gene, CDR1 is GTSNPN and CDR2 is SVGIG (reference sequence). J was trimmed by 11 bases and V by 4 bases; bases with no gene match: 9. The CDR3 has 15 amino acids. The CDR3 here is CAWNPPGTGGAPLHF. Here the CDR3 DNA reads TGTGCCTGGAACCCTCCGGGGACAGGGGGCGCACCCCTCCACTTT.

This clone was detected only once. V and J are TRBV4-1 and TRBJ2-7; 13 bases match TRBD2. Germline CDR1 MGHRA, CDR2 YSYEKL. The V and J ends lost 1 base and 5 bases, in that order; junction bases with no gene match: 5. This CDR3 contains 16 residues. The CDR3 region has the DNA TGCGCCAGCAGCCAAGTTGGACTAGCGGGAGTAGACGAGCAGTACTTC. Translation: CASSQVGLAGVDEQYF.

This chain links TRBV13 with TRBJ1-2; D gene unclear. V was trimmed by 7 bases and J by 8 bases, leaving 14 bases between them. The germline CDR1 and CDR2 sequences are PRHDT and FYEKMQ (reference sequence). This CDR3 region has 12 residues. CDR3 bases: TGTGCCAGCACCTCGGGAGTCGGCGGCTACACCTTC. As protein: CASTSGVGGYTF.

The rearrangement uses TRBV6-6 and TRBJ1-2; 8 bases map to TRBD1. The germline CDR1 and CDR2 sequences are MNHNY and SVGAGI (reference sequence). V lost 6 bases, J lost 8 bases, and 11 bases stayed unmatched. The CDR3 has 14 amino acids. The CDR3 region is CASSPTGTGKGYTF. The CDR3 DNA sequence: TGTGCCAGCAGCCCAACCGGGACAGGAAAGGGCTACACCTTC.

This clone appeared a single time. The chain uses TRBV19 and TRBJ1-1; D not certain. Trimming took off 3 bases at V and 2 bases at J, with 13 bases between the two ends. CDR3 length: 15 amino acids. CDR1 is LNHDA, CDR2 SQIVND, per germline (reference sequence). In DNA, the CDR3 is TGTGCCAGTAGTATCCCACCGACACCTAACACTGAAGCTTTCTTT. This sequence encodes CASSIPPTPNTEAFF.

The rearrangement uses TRBV18 and TRBJ1-2, with D unclear. Trimming pared 9 bases from V and 3 bases from J, leaving 11 bases between. The CDR3 sequence is 12 residues long. Germline loops: CDR1 KGHSH, CDR2 LQKENI. The CDR3: CASRPADYGYTF. The CDR3 region has the DNA TGTGCCAGTCGCCCGGCAGACTATGGCTACACCTTC.

As regards this clone: Other nucleotide sequences in the sample specify the same CDR3. This chain joins TRBV5-1 and TRBJ2-1; no reliable D call. V lost 0 bases, J lost 6 bases, and 4 bases lay in between. The germline V gene encodes CDR1 SGHRS and CDR2 YFSETQ. This CDR3 has 12 residues. The CDR3 coding sequence is TGCGCCAGCAGCTTGGGAGGCAATGAGCAGTTCTTC. It yields the protein CASSLGGNEQFF. The variable domain in full, with the rest retrieved from reference TRBV5-1 and TRBJ2-1, is KAGVTQTPRYLIKTRGQQVTLSCSPISGHRSVSWYQQTPGQGLQFLFEYFSETQRNKGNFPGRFSGRQFSNSRSEMNVSTLELGDSALYLCASSLGGNEQFFGPGTRLTVL.

The chain couples TRBV4-1 to TRBJ2-2; 8 bases map to TRBD2. V shed 1 base, J shed 2 bases, and the junction held 6 bases outside the gene matches. Germline V lookup: CDR1 MGHRA, CDR2 YSYEKL. The CDR3 contains 17 residues. This chain's CDR3 is CASSQAPGLVNTGELFF. Written as DNA, the CDR3 is TGCGCCAGCAGCCAAGCCCCGGGACTAGTTAACACCGGGGAGCTGTTTTTT.

The chain has TRBV5-1 and TRBJ2-5; 8 bases map to TRBD2. Unmatched junction bases numbered 5, after V lost 1 base and J lost 3 bases. This CDR3 comprises 15 residues. Germline-derived CDR1 and CDR2 are SGHRS and YFSETQ. The CDR3: CASSLIAGKEETQYF. The DNA of the CDR3 is TGCGCCAGCAGCTTGATAGCGGGAAAGGAAGAGACCCAGTACTTC.

This chain joins TRBV10-2 and TRBJ1-5; tentative D call: TRBD1 (6 bases). The ends were cut back, 7 bases at V and 2 bases at J, with 12 bases in the middle. Looked up from germline, CDR1 is WSHSY and CDR2 is SAAADI. The CDR3 has 14 residues. Here the CDR3 DNA reads TGCGCCAGCACCGAAGGGGGGGGCAATCAGCCCCAGCATTTT. Translation gives CASTEGGGNQPQHF.

For the CDR3, the DNA is TGTGCCAGTAGTATTCCACCTAACTATGGCTACACCTTC. Protein product: CASSIPPNYGYTF. This chain uses TRBV19 with TRBJ1-2; no clear D. Trimming took off 3 bases at V and 0 bases at J, with 5 bases between the two ends. Per the germline V gene, CDR1 is LNHDA and CDR2 is SQIVND (reference sequence). This CDR3 spans 13 amino acids.

The CDR3 DNA sequence: TGTGCCAGCAGCCAGGGCACCCTGAACACTGAAGCTTTCTTT. Protein sequence: CASSQGTLNTEAFF. The rearrangement uses TRBV3-1 (or the pseudogene TRBV3-2) and TRBJ1-1; D gene ambiguous. Germline values: CDR1 LGHDT, CDR2 YNNKEL (reference sequence). The length of the CDR3 is 14 residues. V lost 3 bases and J lost 0, with 8 bases in between.

This chain joins TRBV7-2 and TRBJ2-1; D unresolved. CDR1 SGHTA and CDR2 FQGNSA come from the germline V gene. This CDR3 has 12 amino acids. V lost 5 bases and J lost 8, with 10 bases in between. CDR3 DNA sequence: TGTGCCAGCAGCCTCCTTGGGGATGAGCAGTTCTTC. It yields the protein CASSLLGDEQFF.

CDR3 region: CASSGGEINSGNTIYF. The CDR3 DNA reads as TGTGCCAGCAGCGGGGGGGAAATAAACTCTGGAAACACCATATATTTT. The chain carries TRBV3-1 (or the pseudogene TRBV3-2) and TRBJ1-3, with TRBD1 as a possible D gene (5 bases). Between the trimmed V and J ends, which lost 5 bases and 0 bases, there was a span of 14 bases. Looked up from germline, CDR1 is LGHDT and CDR2 is YNNKEL (reference sequence). This CDR3 region has 16 residues.

This chain uses TRBV11-2 with TRBJ1-2, with a tentative D call TRBD1 (5 bases). The V and J ends lost 5 bases and 3 bases respectively, with 16 bases between them. CDR1 is SGHAT and CDR2 is FQNNGV in the germline V gene. This CDR3 comprises 15 residues. The CDR3 reads CASSPLLGGYYGYTF. In DNA form, the CDR3 reads TGTGCCAGCAGCCCCCTCCTCGGGGGGTACTATGGCTACACCTTC.

For the CDR3, the DNA is TGTGCCAGCAAGGAATGGCAGGCCGTTGGAACTGAAGCTTTCTTT. This translates into CASKEWQAVGTEAFF. The chain recombines TRBV6-5 with TRBJ1-1; D is undetermined. V lost 7 bases, J lost 5 bases, and 20 bases lay in between. This CDR3 spans 15 amino acids. Per the germline V gene, CDR1 is MNHEY and CDR2 is SVGAGI.

V is TRBV2 and J is TRBJ1-2; 8 bases line up with TRBD1. The V segment lost 6 bases and the J segment 4 bases; nucleotides outside the gene matches: 4. The length of the CDR3 is 13 residues. CDR1 and CDR2 (germline): SNHLY, FYNNEI. CDR3 loop: CASSLQGGYGYTF. The CDR3 nucleotides read TGTGCCAGCAGCCTACAGGGGGGCTATGGCTACACCTTC.

In the case of this clone: One junction end does not reproduce the germline sequence, and a read error may be involved. The chain is built from TRBV4-2 and TRBJ2-5; 7 nucleotides match TRBD2. Germline V gene sequence: CDR1 LGHNA, CDR2 YNFKEQ. This CDR3 is built from 14 residues. The CDR3 DNA follows: TGTGCCAGCAGCCAAGAAGATAGCGGGCGGTCCTTGAACTTC. Its protein is CASSQEDSGRSLNF.

The V call is TRBV30, the J call TRBJ2-1; no clear D gene. V was shortened by 0 bases and J by 7 bases, with 16 bases between the two germline ends. The V gene's germline CDR1 is GTSNPN and CDR2 SVGIG (reference sequence). The CDR3 sequence is 15 residues long. DNA of the CDR3: TGTGCCTGGAGTGTAGGGCGTGGGCCTTATAATGAGCAGTTCTTC. Encoded protein: CAWSVGRGPYNEQFF.